This T cell receptor beta chain was captured in a study of T cells in Graves' hyperthyroidism and ophthalmopathy. It was 8.5 to 10 ml of fresh peripheral blood that supplied the PBMCs. Amplified regions were TCR beta CDR3 sequences from RNA transcripts. HTBI primers were used for first-round RT-PCR of the TCR CDR3. TCRdb fed the multiplex PCR reads into MiXCR, producing one record per CDR3 protein. The sample has around 420,000 distinct CDR3 sequences, roughly an eighth seen once; the top ten hold more than 4.5%. Ten or more counts support this clonotype. The ends were cut back, 4 bases at V and 4 bases at J, with 13 bases in the middle. In germline, CDR1 is ENHRY, CDR2 SYGVKD. The CDR3 totals 14 residues.

The TCR was taken from a woman between 18 and 29 years old with Graves' hyperthyroidism. The V and J genes are TRBV10-3 and TRBJ1-1; D remains unclear. The specimen sequenced was blood. CDR3 protein: CAISGVRFPTEAFF. DNA of the CDR3: TGTGCCATCAGTGGAGTCAGATTCCCCACTGAAGCTTTCTTT.